These T cell receptor beta chains were read from a single sample in a study of T cells after yellow fever vaccination. One entry per CDR3 protein, called by TCRdb with MiXCR from the 5' RACE reads. The table records 450,000 to 550,000 distinct CDR3 sequences, around a fifth of them present only once. The sequencing used PBMCs, collected roughly 20 days after the first yellow fever vaccination. The receptor source for this set is a man aged 18-30 years who received the YFV17D yellow fever vaccine. The CDR3 runs from the conserved cysteine through the conserved F or W. A D gene is named only where the DNA matches it firmly. Clone size is shown for a subset of rows, as once, few, many or a class of expanded clone.

size | J | V | D | CDR3 | DNA
few | TRBJ1-2 | TRBV5-6 | . | CASSPGFNYGYTF | TGTGCCAGCAGCCCGGGGTTTAACTATGGCTACACCTTC
. | TRBJ1-1 | TRBV4-1 | . | CASRNSVRSTEAFF | TGCGCCAGCAGAAACAGCGTACGGAGCACTGAAGCTTTCTTT
few | TRBJ1-5 | TRBV7-9 | . | CASSLHGGSKPQHF | TGTGCCAGCAGCTTACATGGGGGTAGTAAGCCCCAGCATTTT
few | TRBJ1-2 | TRBV24-1 | . | CATSDTGRNYGYTF | TGTGCCACCAGTGATACTGGACGGAACTATGGCTACACCTTC
. | TRBJ2-2 | TRBV4-2 | TRBD2 | CASSQVASGAPGELFF | TGTGCCAGCAGCCAAGTAGCCAGCGGGGCACCCGGGGAGCTGTTTTTT
. | TRBJ1-2 | TRBV12-3/TRBV12-4 | . | CASSFLGVGGYTF | TGTGCCAGCAGTTTTTTAGGGGTCGGTGGCTACACCTTC
few | TRBJ1-2 | TRBV16 | . | CASSQTPDSYGYTF | TGTGCCAGCAGCCAAACGCCGGACTCTTATGGCTACACCTTC
. | TRBJ2-7 | TRBV12-3/TRBV12-4 | . | CASSLVSVGEQYF | TGTGCCAGCAGTTTAGTAAGTGTGGGGGAGCAGTACTTC
. | TRBJ1-5 | TRBV20-1 | TRBD1 | CSASSLQGGNQPQHF | TGCAGTGCTAGTTCACTACAGGGGGGCAATCAGCCCCAGCATTTT
. | TRBJ2-2 | TRBV11-1 | TRBD1 | CASSYGQGVEELFF | TGTGCCAGCAGCTACGGACAGGGGGTCGAGGAGCTGTTTTTT
. | TRBJ1-1 | TRBV6-2/TRBV6-3 | . | CASSAARDSRPTEAFF | TGTGCCAGCAGTGCCGCACGGGACTCCCGTCCCACTGAAGCTTTCTTT
. | TRBJ2-1 | TRBV5-1 | TRBD2 | CASSLDLAGGVPEQFF | TGCGCCAGCAGCTTGGACCTCGCGGGGGGAGTTCCTGAGCAGTTCTTC
. | TRBJ1-6 | TRBV5-1 | . | CASSLGSGYNSPLHF | TGCGCCAGCAGCTTGGGCTCCGGCTATAATTCACCCCTCCACTTT
. | TRBJ2-1 | TRBV24-1 | . | CATSAPGGFVRRNEQFF | TGTGCCACCAGTGCCCCTGGAGGGTTCGTTCGTCGCAATGAGCAGTTCTTC
few | TRBJ2-5 | TRBV7-9 | . | CASSFELVQQETQYF | TGTGCCAGCAGCTTCGAGTTGGTGCAGCAAGAGACCCAGTACTTC
few | TRBJ1-5 | TRBV12-3/TRBV12-4 | . | CASSYNGNQPQHF | TGTGCCAGCAGTTATAATGGCAATCAGCCCCAGCATTTT
few | TRBJ1-4 | TRBV7-2 | . | CASSLAGGPGSNEKLFF | TGTGCCAGCAGCTTAGCAGGAGGGCCGGGGTCGAATGAAAAACTGTTTTTT
. | TRBJ2-3 | TRBV7-3 | . | CASSLTFEDTQYF | TGTGCCAGCAGCTTAACGTTTGAAGATACGCAGTATTTT
few | TRBJ1-6 | TRBV5-1 | TRBD1 | CASSRTGNSPLHF | TGCGCCAGCAGCCGGACAGGCAATTCACCCCTCCACTTT
. | TRBJ1-1 | TRBV7-2 | . | CASSYPGTPNTEAFF | TGTGCCAGCAGCTACCCCGGGACACCTAACACTGAAGCTTTCTTT
. | TRBJ1-1 | TRBV7-2 | . | CASSLSPLRRTEAFF | TGTGCCAGCAGCCTCTCCCCCCTTCGTAGGACTGAAGCTTTCTTT
. | TRBJ2-1 | TRBV7-2 | . | CASIGGGFYNEQFF | TGTGCCAGCATAGGGGGGGGATTCTACAATGAGCAGTTCTTC
. | TRBJ2-5 | TRBV6-5 | TRBD1 | CASSWDRGDETQYF | TGTGCCAGCAGCTGGGACAGGGGGGACGAGACCCAGTACTTC
few | TRBJ1-4 | TRBV7-6 | . | CASSLGTLALFF | TGTGCCAGCAGCTTAGGGACTTTGGCGCTGTTTTTT
. | TRBJ1-1 | TRBV30 | TRBD1 | CAWTKGTGGTEAFF | TGTGCCTGGACGAAGGGGACAGGGGGGACTGAAGCTTTCTTT
. | TRBJ1-2 | TRBV10-3 | . | CAIINPETAGYGYTF | TGTGCCATCATTAATCCGGAGACAGCCGGCTATGGCTACACCTTC
few | TRBJ1-1 | TRBV12-3/TRBV12-4 | TRBD1 | CASSLLWDRGNTEAFF | TGTGCCAGCAGTCTGCTCTGGGACAGGGGTAACACTGAAGCTTTCTTT
many | TRBJ1-4 | TRBV4-1 | TRBD1 | CASSQENRGFEKLFF | TGCGCCAGCAGCCAAGAAAACAGGGGTTTTGAAAAACTGTTTTTT
few | TRBJ1-2 | TRBV4-1 | TRBD1 | CASTTGDDYGYTF | TGCGCCAGCACAACAGGGGATGACTATGGCTACACCTTC
many | TRBJ2-1 | TRBV20-1 | TRBD2 | CSATLAGGQNEQFF | TGCAGTGCCACGCTAGCGGGGGGGCAGAACGAGCAGTTCTTC
. | TRBJ2-1 | TRBV9 | . | CASSVGGGTAMFF | .
few | TRBJ2-3 | TRBV29-1 | . | CSAGGWTGTDTQYF | TGCAGCGCGGGGGGCTGGACAGGCACAGATACGCAGTATTTT
many | TRBJ1-2 | TRBV28 | . | CASRGGHLLIGYTF | TGTGCCAGCAGGGGGGGGCACCTTCTAATAGGCTACACCTTC
few | TRBJ1-5 | TRBV12-5 | . | CASGLGNRDLNQPQHF | TGTGCTAGTGGTTTGGGTAACAGGGACCTAAATCAGCCCCAGCATTTT
. | TRBJ2-7 | TRBV4-2 | TRBD2 | CASSQDGGDFSYEQYF | TGTGCCAGCAGCCAAGATGGGGGGGACTTCTCCTACGAGCAGTACTTC
. | TRBJ2-1 | TRBV3-1 | . | CASSQDLWQVAYNEQFF | TGTGCCAGCAGCCAAGATCTTTGGCAAGTAGCCTACAATGAGCAGTTCTTC
few | TRBJ1-2 | TRBV7-2 | . | CASSLAEGQSWYGYTF | TGTGCCAGCAGCTTAGCCGAAGGACAGAGCTGGTATGGCTACACCTTC
few | TRBJ1-1 | TRBV7-8 | . | CASSLVTGATEAFF | TGTGCCAGCAGCTTAGTAACGGGGGCCACTGAAGCTTTCTTT
. | TRBJ2-1 | TRBV14 | . | CASSQAVADQFF | TGTGCCAGCAGCCAAGCAGTGGCAGACCAGTTCTTC
. | TRBJ2-5 | TRBV4-1 | . | CASSQTPFGPDGRETQYF | TGCGCCAGCAGCCAAACCCCCTTCGGGCCTGACGGGCGAGAGACCCAGTACTTC
few | TRBJ2-3 | TRBV20-1 | TRBD2 | CSARVAGVIDTQYF | TGCAGTGCTAGGGTAGCGGGGGTCATAGATACGCAGTATTTT
. | TRBJ1-1 | TRBV5-4 | . | CASSLGPRQNTEAFF | TGTGCCAGCAGCTTGGGTCCCCGGCAGAACACTGAAGCTTTCTTT
. | TRBJ1-3 | TRBV5-1 | . | CASSWGATGNTIYF | TGCGCCAGCAGTTGGGGGGCAACGGGAAACACCATATATTTT
few | TRBJ2-7 | TRBV7-2 | TRBD2 | CASSLPLSGVGEQYF | TGTGCCAGCAGCCTACCCCTAAGCGGGGTGGGTGAGCAGTACTTC
few | TRBJ1-2 | TRBV6-6 | . | CASSPRERDGYTF | TGTGCCAGCAGTCCCAGGGAGCGAGATGGCTACACCTTC